The following is a T cell receptor (beta chain) sequence with its context. This clonotype was recorded many times. Which antigen it targets is not known. The record has no base qualities; no much larger clone is one base away. The entry originates in a study of T cells in Graves' hyperthyroidism and ophthalmopathy (dated by TCRdb to 2018 to 2020). Regarding the research as a whole: Peripheral blood was collected at initial diagnosis, before any treatment. To identify TCR V-J signatures that set the groups apart, the researchers used a discovery cohort of more than 95 patients, made up of 43 with Graves' ophthalmopathy and around 58 with stable Graves' hyperthyroidism. An independent validation cohort of fewer than 20 hyperthyroidism patients and about 15 patients who later progressed to ophthalmopathy tested prospective prediction of ophthalmopathy. The 75 to 100 discovery patients were randomly split 7:3 into training and test sets. Thyroid tissue and blood T-cell repertoires from six Graves' hyperthyroidism patients were also compared in the study. Once sampling was done, hyperthyroidism patients were given methimazole at a starting dose of 30 mg daily, whereas ophthalmopathy patients were given high-dose intravenous methylprednisolone. According to the paper, TCR Vbeta CDR3 sequencing was carried out on some 130 peripheral blood samples, which came from over 40 ophthalmopathy, fewer than 80 hyperthyroidism and around 17 progressor patients. The investigation overall reported the following: In validation, the model predicted progression to ophthalmopathy a median of roughly 6.5 months before onset, with about 64% sensitivity and 72.22% specificity. Most expanded thyroid clonotypes (frequency above 0.001) were also found in blood, which suggests that blood repertoires may mirror thyroid immune responses. In cross-validation, a model built on a 13 V-J signature told ophthalmopathy apart from stable hyperthyroidism with approximately 91% sensitivity and roughly 81% specificity, and in testing the same model reached 80%/75%. Sample size was not statistically predetermined, and blinding of investigators to group allocation was not performed.

Amplification of TCR beta CDR3 regions was carried out from RNA transcripts. A first-round RT-PCR of the TCR CDR3 used the HTBI primer set with the Qiagen OneStep RT-PCR kit. A second multiplex PCR round built the libraries, followed by size selection and purification. Libraries were sequenced paired-end with 100 bp reads on an Illumina HiSeq2000. In the original analysis: SOAPnuke was used to process the raw data, with reads discarded if the reads contained adapters or uncalled bases, had a mean Phred below 15, or lacked an exact constant-primer or identifier match. COPE v1.2.5 was used to merge high-quality paired reads, and clonotypes were defined as unique nucleotide sequences. MiTCR v1.1 was used to align clonotypes to the IMGT TRBV, TRBD and TRBJ reference segments. The analysis included only V-J combinations with a frequency above 0.0001, which together covered 99% to 99.2% of the repertoires. A TCS score was defined as the ratio between F50 (clonal expansion) and ExV (chaos), using BLOSUM62-based TCRdist between CDR3 peptides within each V-J. Welch's t-statistics and random forest reduced roughly 500 V-J features to around 14, which were used in a naive Bayes classifier (R e1071). The similarity between thyroid and blood repertoires was quantified using the Morisita-Horn index. The public sequencing data were trimmed at Q25 with fastp and processed into clonotypes with MiXCR by TCRdb, which kept only in-frame beta chains. Entries that share a CDR3 protein sequence are merged under the most common genes and DNA. These V and J calls rely on TCRdb rather than the paper's analysis. The sample table holds roughly 710,000 distinct CDR3 sequences, of which 30% to 40% were seen once. The biggest ten clones account for roughly 31% of the sample.

A patient counted as having stable Graves' hyperthyroidism if no progression to ophthalmopathy occurred over 18 months of follow-up. Hyperthyroidism patients were newly diagnosed, had a disease duration of under 2 months, and were aged 18 to 65 years. Any patient with an uncontrolled infection, another autoimmune disease, pregnancy or lactation was excluded. Diagnoses were established on the basis of clinical symptoms, serum thyroxine and TRAb, thyroid ultrasound, and orbital computed tomography. PBMCs were separated from around 9.1 ml of fresh peripheral blood using Ficoll-Paque density gradient centrifugation. Trizol reagent was used to extract total RNA, and RNA quality was then checked on an Agilent 2100 Bioanalyzer. V lost 1 base and J lost 5 bases; the stretch between them is 12 bases long. The germline V gene provides CDR1 SGHTA and CDR2 FQGNSA. The CDR3 holds 15 amino acids from the cysteine to the phenylalanine. CDR3 DNA is the only sequence kept; it has 45 bases, read in frame from the first base.

The TCR was taken from a woman aged 40-49 years with Graves' hyperthyroidism. Sample: blood. The chain is made from TRBV7-2 and TRBJ1-5; the D gene is perhaps TRBD1, from 5 matching bases. DNA sequence: TGTGCCAGCAGCTTAGAGAAGGGGCGGGATCAGCCCCAGCATTTT. Translation gives CASSLEKGRDQPQHF.